The sequence of this TCR beta chain was determined in a study of CD8 T cells in Susac syndrome. The germline V gene encodes CDR1 SGHNT and CDR2 YYREEE (reference sequence). This CDR3 region has 14 residues. The junction had 4 bases not matched to a gene; V was cut back by 0 bases and J by 5 bases. An input of about 0.5 to 1 ug of RNA was subjected to reverse transcription using random hexamers. TCRdb re-analysed the immunoSEQ multiplex PCR reads in MiXCR, keeping a single row per CDR3 protein. The sample consists of about 130,000 distinct CDR3 sequences, 80% to 95% of them appearing once. The chain joins TRBV5-4 to TRBJ2-5, with TRBD2 identical over 7 bases. The origin of this receptor is a human donor with multiple sclerosis. The sequencing input was CD8+ T cells from PBMCs. The DNA of the CDR3 is TGTGCCAGCAGCTTGGTTGGGGAGGGGGAGACCCAGTACTTC. As protein: CASSLVGEGETQYF.